This TCR beta chain stems from a study of T cells in Graves' hyperthyroidism and ophthalmopathy. Study-wide background: Before treatment of any kind, peripheral blood was taken at initial diagnosis.

Study results and limitations: Using 13 V-J features, a model discriminated ophthalmopathy from stable hyperthyroidism.

Per germline, CDR1 MNHEY and CDR2 SVGAGI. V was cut by 0 bases and J by 4 bases, with 7 bases left in between. The CDR3 covers 13 residues. This clonotype was detected a few times. Its antigen is not identified. Hyperthyroidism of Graves' type that showed no ophthalmopathy progression within 18 months was stable. Each 10 ml fresh peripheral blood draw supplied the PBMCs. There were TCR beta CDR3 regions amplified from RNA transcripts. Primed by the HTBI set, a first-round RT-PCR was run on the TCR CDR3. Via MiXCR, TCRdb re-called the multiplex PCR reads, giving one row per CDR3 protein. The table shows a few hundred thousand distinct CDR3 sequences, with 15% to 18% occurring only once.

The chain recombines TRBV6-5 with TRBJ2-7; D is ambiguous. Input material: blood. The sequence came from a woman aged 25 to 39 with Graves' hyperthyroidism. The CDR3, as DNA: TGTGCCAGCAGTTACTCGAAAGGATACGAGCAGTACTTC. Protein sequence: CASSYSKGYEQYF.